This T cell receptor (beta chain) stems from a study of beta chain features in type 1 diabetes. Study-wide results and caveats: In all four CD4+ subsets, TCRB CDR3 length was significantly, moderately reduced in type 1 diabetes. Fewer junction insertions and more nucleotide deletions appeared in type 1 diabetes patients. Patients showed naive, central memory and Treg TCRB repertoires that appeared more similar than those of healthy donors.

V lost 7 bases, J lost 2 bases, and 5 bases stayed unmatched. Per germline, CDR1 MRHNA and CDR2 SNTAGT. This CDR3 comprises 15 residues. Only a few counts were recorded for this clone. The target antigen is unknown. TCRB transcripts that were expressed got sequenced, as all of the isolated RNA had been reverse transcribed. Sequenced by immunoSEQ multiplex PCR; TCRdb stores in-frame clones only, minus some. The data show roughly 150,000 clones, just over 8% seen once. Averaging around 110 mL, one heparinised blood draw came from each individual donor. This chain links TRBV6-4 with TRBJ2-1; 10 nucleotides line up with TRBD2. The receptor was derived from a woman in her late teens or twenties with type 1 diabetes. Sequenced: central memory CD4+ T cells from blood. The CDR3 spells CASKLTSGTYNEQFF. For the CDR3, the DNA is TGTGCCAGCAAGCTAACTAGCGGGACCTACAATGAGCAGTTCTTC.